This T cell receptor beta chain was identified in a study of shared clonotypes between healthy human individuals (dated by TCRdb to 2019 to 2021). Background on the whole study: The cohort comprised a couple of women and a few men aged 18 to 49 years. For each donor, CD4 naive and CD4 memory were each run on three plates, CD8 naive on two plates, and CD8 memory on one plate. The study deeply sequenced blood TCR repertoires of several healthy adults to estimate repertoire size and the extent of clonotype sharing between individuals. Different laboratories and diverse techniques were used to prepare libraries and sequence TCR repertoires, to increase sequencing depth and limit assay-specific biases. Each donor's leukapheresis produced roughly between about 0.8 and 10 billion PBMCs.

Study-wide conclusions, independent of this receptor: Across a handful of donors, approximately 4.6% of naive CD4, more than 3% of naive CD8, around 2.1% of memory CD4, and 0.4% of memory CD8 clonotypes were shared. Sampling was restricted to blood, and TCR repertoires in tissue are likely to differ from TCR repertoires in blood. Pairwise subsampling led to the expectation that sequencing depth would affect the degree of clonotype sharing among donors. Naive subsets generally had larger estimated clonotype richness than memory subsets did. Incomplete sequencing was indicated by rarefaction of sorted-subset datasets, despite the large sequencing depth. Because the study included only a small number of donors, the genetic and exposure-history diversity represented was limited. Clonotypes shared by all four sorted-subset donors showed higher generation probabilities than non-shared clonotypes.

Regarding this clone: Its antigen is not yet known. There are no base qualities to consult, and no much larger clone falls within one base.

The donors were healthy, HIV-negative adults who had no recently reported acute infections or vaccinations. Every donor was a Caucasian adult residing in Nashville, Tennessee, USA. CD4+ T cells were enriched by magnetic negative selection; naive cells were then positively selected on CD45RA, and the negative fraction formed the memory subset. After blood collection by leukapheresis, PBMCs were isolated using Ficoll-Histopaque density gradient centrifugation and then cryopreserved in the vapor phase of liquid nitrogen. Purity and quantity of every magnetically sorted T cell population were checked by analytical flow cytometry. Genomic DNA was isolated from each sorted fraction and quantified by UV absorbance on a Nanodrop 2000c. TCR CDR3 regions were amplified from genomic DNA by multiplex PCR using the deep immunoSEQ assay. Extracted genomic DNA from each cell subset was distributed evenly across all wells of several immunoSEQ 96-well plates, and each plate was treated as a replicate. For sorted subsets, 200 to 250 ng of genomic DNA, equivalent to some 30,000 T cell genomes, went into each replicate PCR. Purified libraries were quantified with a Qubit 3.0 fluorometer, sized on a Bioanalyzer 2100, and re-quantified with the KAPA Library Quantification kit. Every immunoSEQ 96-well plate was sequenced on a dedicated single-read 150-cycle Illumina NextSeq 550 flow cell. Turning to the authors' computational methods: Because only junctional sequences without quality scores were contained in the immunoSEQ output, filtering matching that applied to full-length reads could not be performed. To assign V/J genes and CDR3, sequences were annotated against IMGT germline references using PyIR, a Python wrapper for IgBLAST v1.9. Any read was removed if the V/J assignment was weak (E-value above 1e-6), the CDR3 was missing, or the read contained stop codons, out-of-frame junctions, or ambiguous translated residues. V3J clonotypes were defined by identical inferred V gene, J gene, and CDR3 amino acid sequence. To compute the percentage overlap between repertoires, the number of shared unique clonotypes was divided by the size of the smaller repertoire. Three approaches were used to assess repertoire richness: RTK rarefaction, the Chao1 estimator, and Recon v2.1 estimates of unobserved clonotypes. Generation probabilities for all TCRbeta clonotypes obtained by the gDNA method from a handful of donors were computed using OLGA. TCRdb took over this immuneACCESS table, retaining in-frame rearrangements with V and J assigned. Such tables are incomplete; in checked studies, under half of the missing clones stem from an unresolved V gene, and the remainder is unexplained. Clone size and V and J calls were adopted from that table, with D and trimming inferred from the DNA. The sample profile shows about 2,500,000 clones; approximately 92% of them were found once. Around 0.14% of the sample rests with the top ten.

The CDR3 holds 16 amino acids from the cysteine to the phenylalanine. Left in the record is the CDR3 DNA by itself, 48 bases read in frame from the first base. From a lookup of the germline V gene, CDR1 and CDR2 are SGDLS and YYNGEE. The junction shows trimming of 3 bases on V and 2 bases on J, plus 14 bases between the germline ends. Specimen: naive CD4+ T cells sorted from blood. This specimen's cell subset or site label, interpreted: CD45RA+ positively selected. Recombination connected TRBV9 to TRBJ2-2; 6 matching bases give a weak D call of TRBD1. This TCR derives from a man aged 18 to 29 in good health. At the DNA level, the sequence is TGTGCCAGCAGCGCCCAAACAGGGCCAAACACCGGGGAGCTGTTTTTT. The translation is CASSAQTGPNTGELFF.